This TCR beta chain was documented in a study of T cells in localized non-small cell lung cancer. CDR3 length: 15 residues. Losses at the gene ends were 2 bases for V and 4 bases for J; bases not matched to a gene: 1. Germline CDR1 and CDR2: PRHDT and FYEKMQ (reference sequence). Sequenced by immunoSEQ multiplex PCR; TCRdb stores in-frame clones only, minus some. The sample shows around 140,000 clones, about 89% of them seen only once. Broader study findings: Paired adjacent lung recovered a median approximately 62 of the top 100 tumor clones. Uninvolved adjacent lung had more T cell clonality than any other tissue, topping tumor.

Points on this clone: What it recognizes is unknown.

This sequence was found in a female donor of 60 years or more with stage I lung adenocarcinoma. The chain is built from TRBV13 and TRBJ2-3; 12 nucleotides match TRBD2. Sequencing was performed on peripheral blood, taken before any cancer treatment. DNA for the CDR3: TGTGCCAGCAGCTTACGACTAGCGGGGGCAGATACGCAGTATTTT. Amino acid sequence: CASSLRLAGADTQYF.